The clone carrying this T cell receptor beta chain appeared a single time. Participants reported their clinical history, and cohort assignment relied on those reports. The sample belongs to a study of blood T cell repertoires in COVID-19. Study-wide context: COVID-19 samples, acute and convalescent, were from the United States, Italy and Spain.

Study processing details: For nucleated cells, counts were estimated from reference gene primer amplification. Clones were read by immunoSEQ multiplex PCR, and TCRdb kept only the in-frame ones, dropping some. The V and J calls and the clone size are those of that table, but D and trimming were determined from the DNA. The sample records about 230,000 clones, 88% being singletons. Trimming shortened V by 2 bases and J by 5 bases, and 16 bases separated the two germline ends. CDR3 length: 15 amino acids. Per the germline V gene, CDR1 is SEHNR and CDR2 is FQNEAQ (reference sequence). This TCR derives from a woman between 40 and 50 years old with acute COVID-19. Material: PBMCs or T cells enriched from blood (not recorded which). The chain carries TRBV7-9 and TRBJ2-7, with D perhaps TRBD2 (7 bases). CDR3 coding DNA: TGTGCCAGCAGCTTACTGGGCGGGGGCGGAGACGAGCAGTACTTC. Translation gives CASSLLGGGGDEQYF.